Below, 30 T cell receptor beta chains from the same sample are listed, as sequenced in a study of shared clonotypes between healthy human individuals. Here immunoSEQ multiplex PCR was the method, and the copy in TCRdb shows in-frame clones only, minus some. Seen here are about 730,000 clones, roughly two thirds observed once, and the top ten hold under 2%. Sequencing used memory CD4+ T cells sorted from blood. Noted subset: CD45RA-negative fraction. The receptors stem from a woman aged 25 to 39 in good health.

The chain combines TRBV7-2 with TRBJ1-5; no clear D gene. CDR1 is SGHTA and CDR2 is FQGNSA in the germline V gene. V lost 5 bases, J lost 10 bases, and 18 bases lay in between. CDR3 length equals 14 residues. This chain's CDR3 is CASSTEVFLSPQHF. The CDR3 DNA is TGTGCCAGCAGCACGGAGGTTTTCCTCAGCCCCCAGCATTTT.

The rearrangement uses TRBV11-2 and TRBJ2-4; TRBD2 might be the D (6 bases). Per the germline V gene, CDR1 is SGHAT and CDR2 is FQNNGV. V was cut by 2 bases and J by 5 bases, with 7 bases left in between. The CDR3 has 13 amino acids. Written as DNA, the CDR3 is TGTGCCAGCAGCTTATCGGGAGAAAACATTCAGTACTTC. This encodes CASSLSGENIQYF.

The genes are TRBV7-9 and TRBJ1-2; D gene unclear. V gave up 5 bases and J gave up 8 bases, with 21 bases separating them. Germline V lookup: CDR1 SEHNR, CDR2 FQNEAQ (reference sequence). The CDR3 spans 15 residues. The CDR3 DNA sequence: TGTGCCAGCAGCCCCGGGTCCTTTGGGTCTCAGGGCTACACCTTC. Its protein product is CASSPGSFGSQGYTF. Variable domain in full (rest from reference TRBV7-9 and TRBJ1-2): DTGVSQNPRHKITKRGQNVTFRCDPISEHNRLYWYRQTLGQGPEFLTYFQNEAQLEKSRLLSDRFSAERPKGSFSTLEIQRTEQGDSAMYLCASSPGSFGSQGYTFGSGTRLTVV.

J is TRBJ2-3 and V is TRBV28, with D perhaps TRBD2 (5 bases). CDR1 and CDR2 from the germline V gene are MDHEN and SYDVKM. V was cut by 5 bases and J by 9 bases, with 18 bases left in between. CDR3 length: 14 residues. The CDR3 protein is CASSPRDDSRTQYF. DNA for the CDR3: TGTGCCAGCAGTCCCCGGGATGACTCACGGACGCAGTATTTT.

The chain combines TRBV23-1 with TRBJ1-1; 7 bases are shared with TRBD1. TRBV23-1 is marked as an open reading frame, function uncertain. This CDR3 is built from 15 residues. V lost 2 bases and J lost 5; bases outside the gene matches: 8. The CDR3 sequence: CASSQRTGGRTEAFF. The DNA for the CDR3 is TGCGCCAGCAGTCAAAGGACAGGAGGTCGGACTGAAGCTTTCTTT.

The V and J genes are TRBV18 and TRBJ1-2, with a weak D call TRBD1 (6 bases). Germline V gene lookup returns CDR1 KGHSH and CDR2 LQKENI. The ends were cut back, 2 bases at V and 7 bases at J, with 17 bases in the middle. The CDR3 totals 15 residues. DNA for the CDR3: TGTGCCAGCTCACCATCCGGGACACTAACACGTGGCTACACCTTC. This gives the protein CASSPSGTLTRGYTF.

The V gene is TRBV2, the J gene TRBJ1-2; unclear D gene. This CDR3 comprises 14 residues. Germline V gene data show CDR1 as SNHLY and CDR2 as FYNNEI. The germline V and J ends were trimmed by 7 bases and 0 bases, with 12 bases remaining between them. CDR3 amino acids: CASTITATNYGYTF. Here the CDR3 DNA reads TGTGCCAGCACTATTACCGCCACTAACTATGGCTACACCTTC. Drawing the rest from reference TRBV2 and TRBJ1-2, the complete variable domain is EPEVTQTPSHQVTQMGQEVILRCVPISNHLYFYWYRQILGQKVEFLVSFYNNEISEKSEIFDDQFSVERPDGSNFTLKIRSTKLEDSAMYFCASTITATNYGYTFGSGTRLTVV.

The V call is TRBV6-6, the J call TRBJ2-4, with 8 bases that match TRBD2. Germline CDR1 and CDR2: MNHNY and SVGAGI (reference sequence). The ends lost 4 bases at V and 8 bases at J; junction bases unmatched: 7. CDR3 length equals 14 residues. CDR3 sequence (DNA): TGTGCCAGCAGTTCACGGACTAGCCACGACATTCAGTACTTC. Amino acid sequence: CASSSRTSHDIQYF.

The J gene is TRBJ2-7, the V gene TRBV28, with 9 positions matching TRBD1. Germline CDR1 reads MDHEN; CDR2 reads SYDVKM. Trimming cost V 5 bases and J 0 bases; bases outside gene matches: 5. The CDR3 runs to 15 residues. CDR3 protein: CASSGRDRVSYEQYF. The CDR3 DNA reads TGTGCCAGCAGTGGCCGGGACAGGGTCTCCTACGAGCAGTACTTC. The variable domain in full, with the rest retrieved from reference TRBV28 and TRBJ2-7, is DVKVTQSSRYLVKRTGEKVFLECVQDMDHENMFWYRQDPGLGLRLIYFSYDVKMKEKGDIPEGYSVSREKKERFSLILESASTNQTSMYLCASSGRDRVSYEQYFGPGTRLTVT.

This clone came up a few times. The chain combines TRBV6-5 with TRBJ1-3, with unresolved D. With 0 bases removed from V and 4 bases from J, the gap between germline ends came to 10 bases. The germline CDR1 and CDR2 sequences are MNHEY and SVGAGI. The CDR3 length is 15 residues. CDR3 residues: CASSYSGFQGNTIYF. CDR3 nucleotides: TGTGCCAGCAGTTACTCCGGGTTCCAAGGAAACACCATATATTTT.

V and J are TRBV5-1 and TRBJ2-1, with TRBD2 matching 7 bases. The V segment lost 3 bases and the J segment 4 bases; nucleotides outside the gene matches: 10. This CDR3 is built from 16 residues. Germline loops: CDR1 SGHRS, CDR2 YFSETQ. The CDR3 is CASSSSSGTGYNEQFF. Written as DNA, the CDR3 is TGCGCCAGCAGCTCCTCAAGCGGGACGGGGTACAATGAGCAGTTCTTC.

V gene TRBV11-2 combines with J gene TRBJ1-1, with 9 bases lining up with TRBD1. The CDR3 spans 13 residues. V was pared by 7 bases and J by 4 bases, with 4 bases of the junction left unmatched. Germline CDR1 reads SGHAT; CDR2 reads FQNNGV. CDR3 residues: CASTRDRATEAFF. The CDR3 nucleotides read TGTGCCAGCACTCGGGACAGGGCCACTGAAGCTTTCTTT.

The chain links TRBV18 to TRBJ1-1; D possibly corresponds to TRBD1 (5 bases). The germline V and J ends were trimmed by 2 bases and 11 bases, with 12 bases remaining between them. The CDR3 contains 12 residues. The germline gives CDR1 KGHSH, CDR2 LQKENI. Written as DNA, the CDR3 is TGTGCCAGCTCACCAGGGGGTCAAGGGGCTTTCTTT. Translation gives CASSPGGQGAFF.

The chain uses TRBV19 and TRBJ1-5; tentative D call: TRBD1 (5 bases). Trimming removed 7 bases at V and 5 bases at J, with 15 bases between. This CDR3 contains 14 residues. Germline V gives CDR1 LNHDA, CDR2 SQIVND (reference sequence). CDR3 in DNA: TGTGCCAGTACCAGGACCCAGGGCGATCAGCCCCAGCATTTT. Amino acid sequence: CASTRTQGDQPQHF.

CDR3 sequence (DNA): TGTGCCAGCAAGGTAGCGGAAGGGTATGAGCAGTTCTTC. Translating gives CASKVAEGYEQFF. V and J are TRBV6-5 and TRBJ2-1, with D maybe TRBD2 (6 bases). The V gene's germline CDR1 is MNHEY and CDR2 SVGAGI. The CDR3 runs to 13 residues. Trimming removed 7 bases from V and 8 bases from J, with 15 bases in between.

V usage is TRBV11-2 and J usage is TRBJ2-3; TRBD2 matches at 12 bases. The CDR3 sequence is 15 residues long. Germline V CDR1 and CDR2: SGHAT, FQNNGV. V lost 3 bases, J lost 4 bases, and 2 bases stayed unmatched. The CDR3 DNA follows: TGTGCCAGCAGCTTGACTAGCGGGAGTGCAGATACGCAGTATTTT. Its translation is CASSLTSGSADTQYF.

CDR3 nucleotides: TGTGCCAGCAGCGAACCATTCCCCGGGGGCGATTTGTTGAACACTGAAGCTTTCTTT. Encoded protein: CASSEPFPGGDLLNTEAFF. The gene calls are TRBV28 and TRBJ1-1, with a possible D match to TRBD1 (6 bases). Germline values: CDR1 MDHEN, CDR2 SYDVKM. The CDR3 has 19 residues. Trimming stripped 6 bases from V and 0 bases from J, with 26 bases between.

V gene TRBV7-9 combines with J gene TRBJ2-5; D uncertain. This CDR3 spans 12 amino acids. CDR1 is SEHNR and CDR2 is FQNEAQ in the germline V gene (reference sequence). V was cut by 4 bases and J by 4 bases, with 7 bases left in between. CDR3 in amino acids: CASSSNLETQYF. The CDR3 DNA reads as TGTGCCAGCAGCTCCAACCTAGAGACCCAGTACTTC.

The gene calls are TRBV18 and TRBJ2-5; D might be TRBD2 (6 bases). The better agreement between TRBJ2-7 and the DNA end casts doubt on the J call. The germline gives CDR1 KGHSH, CDR2 LQKENI. The CDR3 consists of 18 residues. CDR3 residues: CASSPPGLANPRNYEQYF. The DNA for the CDR3 is TGTGCCAGCTCACCACCGGGTCTAGCGAACCCGAGAAACTACGAGCAGTACTTC.

The sample holds one count of this clone. The chain links TRBV5-1 to TRBJ2-2; 10 bases are a match to TRBD2. The trim removed 0 bases at V and 6 bases at J, leaving 8 bases unmatched. The CDR3 runs 17 residues. CDR1 and CDR2 from the germline V gene are SGHRS and YFSETQ. The chain's CDR3 is CASSLEALAGVPGELFF. The CDR3 bases are TGCGCCAGCAGCTTGGAAGCTCTAGCGGGAGTCCCCGGGGAGCTGTTTTTT. Combining the CDR3 with reference TRBV5-1 and TRBJ2-2 gives the whole variable domain KAGVTQTPRYLIKTRGQQVTLSCSPISGHRSVSWYQQTPGQGLQFLFEYFSETQRNKGNFPGRFSGRQFSNSRSEMNVSTLELGDSALYLCASSLEALAGVPGELFFGEGSRLTVL.

The chain has TRBV10-1 and TRBJ2-1; D ambiguous. This CDR3 contains 16 residues. V shed 3 bases and J shed 6 bases, with 18 bases lying between them. Germline V gene lookup returns CDR1 WNHNN and CDR2 SYGVQD (reference sequence). The CDR3 spells CASSDGVSLRSNEQFF. CDR3 sequence (DNA): TGCGCCAGCAGTGATGGCGTCAGCCTGAGAAGCAATGAGCAGTTCTTC.

V usage is TRBV5-6 and J usage is TRBJ2-3; 11 nucleotides agree with TRBD2. This CDR3 is built from 14 residues. Germline V gene data show CDR1 as SGHDT and CDR2 as YYEEEE. Trimming at V came to 2 bases and at J to 6 bases, leaving 2 bases not matched to a gene. CDR3 residues: CASSFSGREDTQYF. The CDR3 nucleotides read TGTGCCAGCAGCTTTAGCGGGAGGGAGGATACGCAGTATTTT.

As regards this clone: This sample includes further DNA sequences coding for the same CDR3. This chain uses TRBV27 with TRBJ2-5; perhaps TRBD2 as D (5 bases). Trimming cost V 0 bases and J 7 bases, with 6 bases left between them. CDR1 MNHEY and CDR2 SMNVEV come from the germline V gene (reference sequence). The CDR3 runs to 12 residues. DNA for the CDR3: TGTGCCAGCAGTTTATCCGGAGGGACCCAGTACTTC. Translated: CASSLSGGTQYF.

The chain links TRBV7-2 to TRBJ1-1, with a weak D call TRBD1 (6 bases). The length of the CDR3 is 15 residues. CDR1 SGHTA and CDR2 FQGNSA come from the germline V gene. V was pared by 5 bases and J by 0 bases, with 13 bases between. This chain's CDR3 is CASSREGVMNTEAFF. For the CDR3, the DNA is TGTGCCAGCAGCCGCGAGGGGGTAATGAACACTGAAGCTTTCTTT.

The gene calls are TRBV6-5 and TRBJ1-5, with D hard to call. The CDR3 spans 15 residues. V lost 5 bases, J lost 1 base, and 12 bases lay in between. CDR1 is MNHEY, CDR2 SVGAGI, per germline. The CDR3 bases are TGTGCCAGCAGTAGACAAGGTCGGAGCAATCAGCCCCAGCATTTT. This codes for CASSRQGRSNQPQHF.

This chain joins TRBV4-1 and TRBJ2-7; 8 positions agree with TRBD2. The germline gives CDR1 MGHRA, CDR2 YSYEKL. The CDR3 is made up of 13 amino acids. Trimming removed 0 bases from V and 9 bases from J; junction bases left unmatched: 4. The DNA of the CDR3 is TGCGCCAGCAGCCAAGAGTTCGGGAGGGTGCAGTACTTC. It codes for CASSQEFGRVQYF.

The chain combines TRBV7-3 with TRBJ2-2; a possible D gene is TRBD2 (5 bases). V was cut by 6 bases and J by 6 bases, with 23 bases left in between. CDR3 size: 17 residues. Germline CDR1 reads SGHTA; CDR2 reads FQGTGA. The DNA of the CDR3 is TGTGCCAGCAGTTTACTCCGTCTAGCAGGCACTGCCGGGGAGCTGTTTTTT. It is translated as CASSLLRLAGTAGELFF.

The chain is built from TRBV10-2 and TRBJ2-7; the D gene is possibly TRBD2 (6 bases). CDR1 is WSHSY, CDR2 SAAADI, per germline. The CDR3 contains 14 residues. V was clipped by 7 bases and J by 0 bases, with 13 bases between them. CDR3 in DNA: TGCGCCAGCACCGGGACTGCACTCTCCTACGAGCAGTACTTC. It is translated as CASTGTALSYEQYF.

The chain has TRBV11-2 and TRBJ2-3, with TRBD2 as a possible D gene (6 bases). Looked up from germline, CDR1 is SGHAT and CDR2 is FQNNGV. The CDR3 length is 13 residues. Trimming took 2 bases from V and 4 from J, leaving 7 bases between them. The CDR3 sequence is CASSLWGADTQYF. DNA of the CDR3: TGTGCCAGCAGCTTATGGGGGGCAGATACGCAGTATTTT.

The chain links TRBV7-2 to TRBJ2-5; D remains ambiguous. This CDR3 has 14 amino acids. V lost 6 bases and J 2 bases, leaving 13 bases between the germline ends. The V gene's germline CDR1 is SGHTA and CDR2 FQGNSA. The CDR3 bases are TGTGCCAGCAGGAAGGGAACAGCGCAAGAGACCCAGTACTTC. This translates into CASRKGTAQETQYF.